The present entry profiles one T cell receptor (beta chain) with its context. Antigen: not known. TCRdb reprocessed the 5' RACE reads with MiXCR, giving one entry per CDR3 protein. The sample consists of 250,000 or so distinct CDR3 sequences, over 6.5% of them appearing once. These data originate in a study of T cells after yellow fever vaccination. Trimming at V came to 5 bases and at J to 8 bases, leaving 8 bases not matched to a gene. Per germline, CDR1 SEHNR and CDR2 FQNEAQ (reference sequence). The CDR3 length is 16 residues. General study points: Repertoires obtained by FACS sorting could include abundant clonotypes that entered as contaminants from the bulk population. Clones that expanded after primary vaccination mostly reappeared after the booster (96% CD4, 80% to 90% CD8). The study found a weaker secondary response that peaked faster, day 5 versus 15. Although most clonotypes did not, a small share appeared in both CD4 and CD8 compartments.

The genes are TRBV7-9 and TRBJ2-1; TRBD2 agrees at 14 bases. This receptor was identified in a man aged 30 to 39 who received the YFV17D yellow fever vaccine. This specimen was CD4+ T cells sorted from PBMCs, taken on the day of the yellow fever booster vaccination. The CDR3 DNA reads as TGTGCCAGCAGCACCACCGGGACTAGCGGGAGTCATGAGCAGTTCTTC. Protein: CASSTTGTSGSHEQFF.